Below are 8 T cell receptor beta chains sequenced from a single sample in a study of T cells in Graves' hyperthyroidism and ophthalmopathy. TCR beta CDR3 regions were amplified from RNA. The study used the HTBI primer set for a first-round RT-PCR of the TCR CDR3. MiXCR, run by TCRdb on the multiplex PCR reads, gives a single entry per CDR3 protein. In the table there are more than 300,000 distinct CDR3 sequences, about 15% of which are singletons. Sequenced input: blood. The receptors here all came from a woman aged 25 to 45 with Graves' hyperthyroidism that later progressed to Graves' ophthalmopathy.

This chain uses TRBV7-9 with TRBJ2-7; TRBD1 aligns across 9 bases. Trimming cost V 5 bases and J 1 base; bases outside gene matches: 12. The length of the CDR3 is 17 residues. Germline V gene lookup returns CDR1 SEHNR and CDR2 FQNEAQ (reference sequence). In DNA, the CDR3 is TGTGCCAGCAGCCCAAGAGTTTCCGGGACAGGGTCCTACGAGCAGTACTTC. Translation: CASSPRVSGTGSYEQYF. The full variable domain, in which reference TRBV7-9 and TRBJ2-7 provide the parts outside the CDR3, is DTGVSQNPRHKITKRGQNVTFRCDPISEHNRLYWYRQTLGQGPEFLTYFQNEAQLEKSRLLSDRFSAERPKGSFSTLEIQRTEQGDSAMYLCASSPRVSGTGSYEQYFGPGTRLTVT.

This clonotype was recorded at least ten times. This chain connects TRBV11-2 to TRBJ2-1; D is possibly TRBD1 (6 bases). CDR1 SGHAT and CDR2 FQNNGV come from the germline V gene. The V gene lost 0 bases and the J gene lost 3 bases, with 12 bases spanning the gap. The CDR3 is made up of 16 amino acids. The CDR3 nucleotides are TGTGCCAGCAGCTTAGAATGGCAGGGGTTCTACAATGAGCAGTTCTTC. This codes for CASSLEWQGFYNEQFF.

The chain uses TRBV19 and TRBJ1-3; D remains ambiguous. Trimming took 2 bases from V and 0 from J, leaving 11 bases between them. The CDR3 spans 16 residues. Germline V gene sequence: CDR1 LNHDA, CDR2 SQIVND (reference sequence). Written as DNA, the CDR3 is TGTGCCAGTAGTATATCAGGACGGAGCTCTGGAAACACCATATATTTT. It encodes CASSISGRSSGNTIYF. Together with reference TRBV19 and TRBJ1-3, the CDR3 gives the full variable domain: DGGITQSPKYLFRKEGQNVTLSCEQNLNHDAMYWYRQDPGQGLRLIYYSQIVNDFQKGDIAEGYSVSREKKESFPLTVTSAQKNPTAFYLCASSISGRSSGNTIYFGEGSWLTVV.

This clonotype was recorded many times. The chain links TRBV18 to TRBJ2-7; weak D call: TRBD2 (7 bases). The germline V gene has CDR1 KGHSH and CDR2 LQKENI. This CDR3 has 15 amino acids. With 2 bases removed from V and 2 bases from J, the gap between germline ends came to 13 bases. DNA for the CDR3: TGTGCCAGCTCACCAGTCGGGGGGCGCCCCTACGAGCAGTACTTC. Translating it yields CASSPVGGRPYEQYF.

The rearrangement joins TRBV2 to TRBJ2-3; 7 nucleotides align to TRBD2. The CDR3 loop spans 12 amino acids. With V trimmed by 10 bases and J by 2 bases, 3 bases remained unmatched. Germline values: CDR1 SNHLY, CDR2 FYNNEI. CDR3 protein: CATKRDTDTQYF. For the CDR3, the DNA is TGTGCCACTAAGCGGGACACAGATACGCAGTATTTT.

The sample holds many counts of this clonotype. V gene TRBV28 combines with J gene TRBJ2-5, with D maybe TRBD1 (6 bases). Germline V CDR1 and CDR2: MDHEN, SYDVKM. This CDR3 is built from 15 residues. The ends were cut back, 4 bases at V and 2 bases at J, with 14 bases in the middle. Here the CDR3 reads CASSSTGSGQETQYF. As DNA, the CDR3 is TGTGCCAGCAGTTCTACAGGGAGTGGGCAAGAGACCCAGTACTTC.

This chain links TRBV3-1 with TRBJ2-2; D is uncertain. There are 15 residues in the CDR3. Germline V gene sequence: CDR1 LGHDT, CDR2 YNNKEL (reference sequence). With 3 bases removed from V and 5 bases from J, the gap between germline ends came to 13 bases. CDR3 residues: CASSHIDSETGELFF. The CDR3 coding sequence is TGTGCCAGCAGCCATATAGACTCCGAGACCGGGGAGCTGTTTTTT.

This clonotype was recorded many times. The chain joins TRBV25-1 to TRBJ2-7; 10 bases fit TRBD1. Looked up from germline, CDR1 is MGHDK and CDR2 is SYGVNS. This CDR3 has 14 amino acids. Trimming took 4 bases from V and 5 from J; bases not matched to a gene: 5. This chain's CDR3 is CASSGGTGEDEQYF. CDR3 nucleotides: TGTGCCAGCAGTGGGGGGACAGGGGAGGACGAGCAGTACTTC.